The clone carrying this TCR beta chain was found many times. V gave up 4 bases and J gave up 5 bases, with 11 bases separating them. The germline V gene encodes CDR1 SNHLY and CDR2 FYNNEI. The CDR3 totals 13 residues. This entry belongs to a study of T cell clones after liver transplantation. About the study: TCRbeta sequencing after a pre-transplant mixed lymphocyte reaction identified graft-donor-reactive clones, later tracked in post-transplant blood.

Data came from immunoSEQ multiplex PCR; TCRdb stores just in-frame clones and leaves some out. The sample has tens of thousands of clones; over 70% are singletons. This sequence joins TRBV2 and TRBJ1-1, with a possible D match to TRBD1 (6 bases). The TCR sequence derives from a human donor who received a liver transplant. The sample consisted of CD4+ T cells from blood, taken before liver transplant. The CDR3 nucleotides read TGTGCCAGCAGTGTTACAGGGAAAACTGAAGCTTTCTTT. Translation gives CASSVTGKTEAFF.